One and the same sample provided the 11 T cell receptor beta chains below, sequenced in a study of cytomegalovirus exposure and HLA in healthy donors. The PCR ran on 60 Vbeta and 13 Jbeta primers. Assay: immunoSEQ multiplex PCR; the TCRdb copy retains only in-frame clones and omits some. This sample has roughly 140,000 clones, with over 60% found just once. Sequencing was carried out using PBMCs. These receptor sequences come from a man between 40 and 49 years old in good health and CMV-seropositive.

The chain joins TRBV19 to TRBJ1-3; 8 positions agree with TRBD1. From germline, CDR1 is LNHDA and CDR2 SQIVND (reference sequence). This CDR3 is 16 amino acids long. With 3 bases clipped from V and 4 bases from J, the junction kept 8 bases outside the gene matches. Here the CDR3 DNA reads TGTGCCAGTAGTATTGAGGGGACAGGTCTCGGAAACACCATATATTTT. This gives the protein CASSIEGTGLGNTIYF.

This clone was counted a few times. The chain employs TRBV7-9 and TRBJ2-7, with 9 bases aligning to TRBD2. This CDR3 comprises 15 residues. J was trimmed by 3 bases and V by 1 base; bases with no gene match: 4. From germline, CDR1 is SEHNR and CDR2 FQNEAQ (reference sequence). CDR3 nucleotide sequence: TGTGCCAGCAGCTTAGTGGCTAGCGGGAACTACGAGCAGTACTTC. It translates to CASSLVASGNYEQYF. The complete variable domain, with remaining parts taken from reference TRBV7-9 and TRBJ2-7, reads DTGVSQNPRHKITKRGQNVTFRCDPISEHNRLYWYRQTLGQGPEFLTYFQNEAQLEKSRLLSDRFSAERPKGSFSTLEIQRTEQGDSAMYLCASSLVASGNYEQYFGPGTRLTVT.

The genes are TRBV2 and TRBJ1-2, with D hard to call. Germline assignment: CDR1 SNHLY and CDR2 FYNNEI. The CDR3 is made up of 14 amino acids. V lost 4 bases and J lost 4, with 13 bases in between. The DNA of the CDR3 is TGTGCCAGCAGTGGGCCGTCTTACCCCTATGGCTACACCTTC. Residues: CASSGPSYPYGYTF.

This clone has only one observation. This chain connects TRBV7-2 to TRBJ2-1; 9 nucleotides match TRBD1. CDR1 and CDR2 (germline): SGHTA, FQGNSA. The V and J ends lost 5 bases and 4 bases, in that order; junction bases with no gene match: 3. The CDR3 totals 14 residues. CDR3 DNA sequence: TGTGCCAGCAGCCGGGACAGGGTTTACAATGAGCAGTTCTTC. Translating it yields CASSRDRVYNEQFF. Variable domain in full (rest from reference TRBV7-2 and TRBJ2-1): GAGVSQSPSNKVTEKGKDVELRCDPISGHTALYWYRQSLGQGLEFLIYFQGNSAPDKSGLPSDRFSAERTGGSVSTLTIQRTQQEDSAVYLCASSRDRVYNEQFFGPGTRLTVL.

The CDR3 loop is CASSSGLAGAKQETQYF. The CDR3 nucleotides are TGTGCCAGCAGCTCTGGACTAGCGGGGGCGAAACAAGAGACCCAGTACTTC. The rearrangement links TRBV7-6 to TRBJ2-5, with TRBD2 matching 13 bases. Trimming at V came to 4 bases and at J to 2 bases, leaving 7 bases not matched to a gene. CDR3 length equals 17 residues. The germline CDR1 and CDR2 sequences are SGHVS and FNYEAQ.

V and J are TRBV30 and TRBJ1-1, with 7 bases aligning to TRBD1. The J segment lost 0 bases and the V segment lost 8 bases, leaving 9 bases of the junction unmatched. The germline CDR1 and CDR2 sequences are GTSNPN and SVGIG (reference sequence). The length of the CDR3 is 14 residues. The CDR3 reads CARKGAGLNTEAFF. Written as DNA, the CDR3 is TGTGCCCGAAAGGGGGCCGGACTGAACACTGAAGCTTTCTTT. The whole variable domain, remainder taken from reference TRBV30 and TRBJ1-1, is SQTIHQWPATLVQPVGSPLSLECTVEGTSNPNLYWYRQAAGRGLQLLFYSVGIGQISSEVPQNLSASRPQDRQFILSSKKLLLSDSGFYLCARKGAGLNTEAFFGQGTRLTVV.

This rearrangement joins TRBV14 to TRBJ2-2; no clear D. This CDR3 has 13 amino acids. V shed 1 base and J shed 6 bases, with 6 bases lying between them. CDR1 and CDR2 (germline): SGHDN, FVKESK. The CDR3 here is CASSQARSGELFF. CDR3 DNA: TGTGCCAGCAGCCAAGCTCGGTCCGGGGAGCTGTTTTTT.

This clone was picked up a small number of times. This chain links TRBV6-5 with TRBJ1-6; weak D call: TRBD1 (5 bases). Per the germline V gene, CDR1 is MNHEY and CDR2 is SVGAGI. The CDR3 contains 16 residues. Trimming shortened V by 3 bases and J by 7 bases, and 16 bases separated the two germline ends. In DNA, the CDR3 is TGTGCCAGCAGTTATGGGGGGAGACCTTTCAATTCACCCCTCCACTTT. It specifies CASSYGGRPFNSPLHF.

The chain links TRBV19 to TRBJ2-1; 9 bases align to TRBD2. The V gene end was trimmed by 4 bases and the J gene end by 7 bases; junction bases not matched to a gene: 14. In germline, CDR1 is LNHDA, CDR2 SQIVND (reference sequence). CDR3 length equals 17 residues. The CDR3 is CASSTGMSLAGLNEQFF. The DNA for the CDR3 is TGTGCCAGTAGTACAGGGATGTCGCTAGCGGGATTAAATGAGCAGTTCTTC. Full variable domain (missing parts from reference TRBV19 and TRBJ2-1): DGGITQSPKYLFRKEGQNVTLSCEQNLNHDAMYWYRQDPGQGLRLIYYSQIVNDFQKGDIAEGYSVSREKKESFPLTVTSAQKNPTAFYLCASSTGMSLAGLNEQFFGPGTRLTVL.

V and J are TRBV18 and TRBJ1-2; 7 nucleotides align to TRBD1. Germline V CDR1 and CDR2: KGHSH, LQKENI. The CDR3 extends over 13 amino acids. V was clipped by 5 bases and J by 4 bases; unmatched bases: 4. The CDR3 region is CASSGDSLYGYTF. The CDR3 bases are TGTGCCAGCTCAGGGGACAGCCTCTATGGCTACACCTTC.

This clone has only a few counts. DNA for the CDR3: TGTGCCAGCAGTTTATACCCGCCCAGCAGGGGCCCCTCTGGCGAGCAGTACTTC. Its translation is CASSLYPPSRGPSGEQYF. This chain joins TRBV28 and TRBJ2-7; TRBD1 might be the D (6 bases). Per germline, CDR1 MDHEN and CDR2 SYDVKM. Trimming shortened V by 1 base and J by 6 bases, and 25 bases separated the two germline ends. The CDR3 sequence is 18 residues long.